The entry below describes one T cell receptor beta chain. The antigen is undetermined. The sample originates from a study of shared clonotypes between healthy human individuals. Study results and limitations: Sharing across four donors was seen in roughly 5.2% of naive CD4 clonotypes.

Only in-frame clones appear in the TCRdb table, and some are missing; sequencing was by immunoSEQ multiplex PCR. The sample shows 2 million to 2.5 million clones, nearly 97% of them seen only once. CDR1 and CDR2 from the germline V gene are SGHVS and FNYEAQ. Losses at the gene ends were 3 bases for V and 0 bases for J; bases not matched to a gene: 9. This CDR3 comprises 19 residues. V usage is TRBV7-6 and J usage is TRBJ1-6; 9 bases line up with TRBD1. This receptor was identified in a young man in good health. The sequencing sample was made of naive CD4+ T cells sorted from blood. Subset in this sample: CD45RA+ positively selected. The CDR3 spells CASSLSGTGRASYNSPLHF. In nucleotides, the CDR3 is TGTGCCAGCAGCTTGTCCGGGACAGGGAGAGCCTCCTATAATTCACCCCTCCACTTT. The variable domain in full, with the rest retrieved from reference TRBV7-6 and TRBJ1-6, is GAGVSQSPRYKVTKRGQDVALRCDPISGHVSLYWYRQALGQGPEFLTYFNYEAQQDKSGLPNDRFSAERPEGSISTLTIQRTEQRDSAMYRCASSLSGTGRASYNSPLHFGNGTRLTVT.